Sequencing of this T cell receptor beta chain was carried out in a study of molecular identifiers for immune sequencing clone quantification. This clonotype has a handful of counts. Its antigen is as yet unknown. TCRdb recomputed calls from the PCR reads with MiXCR, one row per CDR3 protein. The top ten clones hold 0.85% of a sample with about 640,000 distinct CDR3 sequences, just under 20% of them seen once. Germline lookup yields CDR1 LNHNV and CDR2 YYDKDF (reference sequence). CDR3 length: 14 amino acids. The V and J ends lost 5 bases and 3 bases, in that order; junction bases with no gene match: 3. The study, taken as a whole, reports: Whereas clones above 20 RNA copies held under 1% of naive-cell molecules, they held over 97% of effector molecules.

The V gene is TRBV15, the J gene TRBJ2-7; 11 positions agree with TRBD1. The TCR was taken from a human donor in good health. Some libraries in this study had Jurkat cell RNA spiked in. Sequenced: naive CD8+ T cells from blood, with Jurkat cell RNA spiked in. Noted subset: FACS-sorted CD8+CD4-CCR7+CD45RA+ naive T cells. DNA of the CDR3: TGTGCCACCAGCGGGGGGACAGGGGGCTACGAGCAGTACTTC. This gives the protein CATSGGTGGYEQYF.